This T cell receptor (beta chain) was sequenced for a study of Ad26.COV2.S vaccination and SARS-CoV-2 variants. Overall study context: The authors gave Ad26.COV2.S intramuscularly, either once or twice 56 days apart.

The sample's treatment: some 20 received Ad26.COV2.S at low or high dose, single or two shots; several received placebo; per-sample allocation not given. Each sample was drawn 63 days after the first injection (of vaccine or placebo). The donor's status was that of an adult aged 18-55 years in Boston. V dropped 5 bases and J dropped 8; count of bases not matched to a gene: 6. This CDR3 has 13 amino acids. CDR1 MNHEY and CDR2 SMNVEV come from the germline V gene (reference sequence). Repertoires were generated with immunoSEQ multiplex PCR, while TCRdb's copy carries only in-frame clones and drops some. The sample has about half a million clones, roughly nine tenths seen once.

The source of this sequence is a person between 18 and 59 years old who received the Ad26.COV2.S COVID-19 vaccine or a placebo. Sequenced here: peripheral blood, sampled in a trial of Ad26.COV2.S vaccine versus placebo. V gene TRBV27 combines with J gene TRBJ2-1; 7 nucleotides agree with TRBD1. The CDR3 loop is CASSTTGWDEQFF. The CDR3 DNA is TGTGCCAGCAGTACGACAGGGTGGGATGAGCAGTTCTTC.